Listed below are T cell receptor beta chains from one sample, sequenced in a study of breast tumors, draining lymph nodes, adjacent tissues. TCRdb called the multiplex PCR reads again in MiXCR, with one record for every CDR3 protein. The sample includes around 16,000 distinct CDR3 sequences, 52% of them seen just once. Sequencing was carried out using tumor-adjacent breast tissue. These receptors originate from a female donor with breast cancer. Some clones in this sample may be carry-over from other donors' samples. Each CDR3 is given without its conserved first and last residue. The size of a clone is reported for some rows only, either as once, few or many, or as a class for expanded clones.

size,J,length,V,CDR3
.,TRBJ1-3,11,TRBV6-2/TRBV6-3,ASRISSGNTIY
many,TRBJ1-2,13,TRBV10-3,AIRVSGQTIYGYT
.,TRBJ2-3,11,TRBV11-2,ASSRDWTDTQY
.,TRBJ1-3,14,TRBV9,ASSVGRGVSGNTIY
many,TRBJ2-3,12,TRBV7-2,ASSFVQGTDTQY
large,TRBJ2-5,10,TRBV29-1,SVVENKETQY
once,TRBJ2-5,12,TRBV19,ASEPRGGQETQY
many,TRBJ2-2,13,TRBV12-3/TRBV12-4,ASSQTGGSTGELF
.,TRBJ1-5,12,TRBV19,ARSPRRVGQPQH
.,TRBJ2-1,14,TRBV29-1,SAPGGGAYSYNEQF
.,TRBJ1-5,13,TRBV6-6,ASSYDRNSNQPQH
.,TRBJ1-2,12,TRBV24-1,ATSESASPYGFP
.,TRBJ1-2,14,TRBV6-1,ASSEHWTTGGYGYT
many,TRBJ2-1,14,TRBV9,ASSPPSGRAGNEQF
medium-sized,TRBJ2-1,11,TRBV29-1,SVVQGGSGEQF
.,TRBJ2-1,12,TRBV7-3,ASSLAGVHNEQF
.,TRBJ1-5,11,TRBV20-1,SAAGTGDQPQH
medium-sized,TRBJ2-7,12,TRBV20-1,SARGLAGIYEQY
.,.,9,TRBV5-1,ASRHLNEQF
many,TRBJ2-1,14,TRBV7-2,ASRPQIGSSYNEQF
once,TRBJ1-3,12,TRBV9,ASSGAGTGDTMY
many,TRBJ2-5,11,TRBV18,ASSPQRGETQY
many,TRBJ2-7,14,TRBV28,ASFPTSGLPTYEQY
many,TRBJ2-5,12,TRBV28,ASGDRVRMETQY
.,TRBJ1-6,12,TRBV28,ASSPNRGSSPLH